Reported below is one T cell receptor beta chain. Authors' analysis steps: Amplification from reference gene primers served as the basis for estimated nucleated cell counts. Profiling relied on immunoSEQ multiplex PCR, and the TCRdb table lists in-frame clones only, not all of them. V and J calls and clone size are as listed in that table; D and trimming were resolved from the DNA. The sample has tens of thousands of clones, 70% to 90% seen once; the top ten hold approximately 17%. Germline V gene sequence: CDR1 MGHDK, CDR2 SYGVNS. CDR3 length equals 15 residues. Trimming removed 4 bases at V and 4 bases at J, with 13 bases between. This sample is drawn from a study of blood T cell repertoires in COVID-19. Study background: Acute-phase and convalescent COVID-19 samples originated in the United States, Italy and Spain. In each case, the material was cDNA or gDNA derived from T cells, B-cell-depleted T cells, or PBMCs.

Specimen: peripheral blood. This clonotype was obtained from an elderly man in a cohort sampled during active COVID-19. The V gene is TRBV25-1, the J gene TRBJ1-4; D is ambiguous. The CDR3 protein is CASSVGYGGNEKLFF. CDR3 DNA: TGTGCCAGCAGTGTCGGGTACGGCGGTAATGAAAAACTGTTTTTT.